These 28 T cell receptor beta chains were all obtained from the same sample, sequenced in a study of technical replicates of blood from a few donors. Repertoires were generated with immunoSEQ multiplex PCR, while TCRdb's copy carries only in-frame clones and drops some. The table shows 62,000 or so clones, with more than 75% occurring only once. The sample taken for sequencing was PBMCs. These TCRs come from a human donor in good health. Some clones in this sample may be carry-over from other donors' samples.

This sequence joins TRBV9 and TRBJ2-3; 7 positions agree with TRBD2. CDR1 is SGDLS and CDR2 is YYNGEE in the germline V gene. J lost 6 bases, V lost 4 bases, and 5 bases had no gene match. This CDR3 is built from 13 residues. In DNA, the CDR3 is TGTGCCAGCAGCCCGACTAGCCTGGATACGCAGTATTTT. Its protein product is CASSPTSLDTQYF. Variable domain in full (rest from reference TRBV9 and TRBJ2-3): DSGVTQTPKHLITATGQRVTLRCSPRSGDLSVYWYQQSLDQGLQFLIQYYNGEERAKGNILERFSAQQFPDLHSELNLSSLELGDSALYFCASSPTSLDTQYFGPGTRLTVL.

In this sample, this clone turned up once. The V and J genes are TRBV18 and TRBJ1-1, with TRBD1 matching 9 bases. The CDR3 is 15 residues long. In germline, CDR1 is KGHSH, CDR2 LQKENI. Trimming cost V 6 bases and J 1 base; bases outside gene matches: 6. In DNA, the CDR3 is TGTGCCAGCTCCCCCCCGGACAGGGGGAACACTGAAGCTTTCTTT. It encodes CASSPPDRGNTEAFF.

This chain links TRBV6-6 with TRBJ2-3; no clear D gene. Trimming shortened V by 0 bases and J by 2 bases, and 6 bases separated the two germline ends. Germline V gene lookup returns CDR1 MNHNY and CDR2 SVGAGI (reference sequence). The CDR3 runs 14 residues. CDR3 protein: CASSYSGTTDTQYF. The CDR3 bases are TGTGCCAGCAGTTACTCGGGCACCACAGATACGCAGTATTTT.

The chain combines TRBV5-1 with TRBJ2-3; 8 bases agree with TRBD2. The CDR3 is 17 residues long. Germline V gene lookup returns CDR1 SGHRS and CDR2 YFSETQ. Trimming cost V 4 bases and J 1 base; bases outside gene matches: 11. The CDR3 coding sequence is TGCGCCAGCAGCCCAACCCGCGCCGGGGGGGGCACAGATACGCAGTATTTT. Its protein product is CASSPTRAGGGTDTQYF.

This chain links TRBV2 with TRBJ2-7; 9 nucleotides line up with TRBD1. V trimming: 6 bases; J trimming: 7 bases; junction bases outside the gene matches: 7. Germline V gene lookup returns CDR1 SNHLY and CDR2 FYNNEI. The CDR3 totals 13 residues. CDR3 nucleotides: TGTGCCAGCAGAATGAGACAGGGGGGTGAGCAGTACTTC. Amino acids: CASRMRQGGEQYF.

The chain joins TRBV10-3 to TRBJ1-1, with TRBD1 identical over 7 bases. This CDR3 is 15 amino acids long. Germline V gene lookup returns CDR1 ENHRY and CDR2 SYGVKD. V gave up 8 bases and J gave up 2 bases; unmatched junction bases: 11. CDR3 region: CAIGDSRQGNTEAFF. The CDR3, as DNA: TGTGCCATCGGCGACAGCCGACAGGGCAACACTGAAGCTTTCTTT.

This clone occurred once. The V call is TRBV4-1, the J call TRBJ1-1; D is perhaps TRBD1 (5 bases). CDR3 length: 17 amino acids. Germline V CDR1 and CDR2: MGHRA, YSYEKL. The V end lost 1 base, the J end lost 4 bases, and 19 bases lay between the germline ends. The CDR3: CASSQGEVVGGSTEAFF. The DNA for the CDR3 is TGCGCCAGCAGCCAAGGGGAGGTGGTCGGGGGGTCCACTGAAGCTTTCTTT.

V usage is TRBV29-1 and J usage is TRBJ2-5; the D is unclear. This CDR3 contains 13 residues. V lost 3 bases to trimming and J lost 1 base, with 9 bases between them. Germline CDR1 SQVTM, CDR2 ANQGSEA. CDR3 sequence: CSVDSNSQETQYF. The CDR3 DNA follows: TGCAGCGTTGATTCTAACAGCCAAGAGACCCAGTACTTC.

The chain uses TRBV7-9 and TRBJ2-1; D call uncertain. The CDR3 has 16 amino acids. The germline V gene has CDR1 SEHNR and CDR2 FQNEAQ (reference sequence). V lost 7 bases and J 6 bases, leaving 22 bases between the germline ends. This chain's CDR3 is CASTWLPSFSTNEQFF. CDR3 DNA: TGTGCCAGCACCTGGTTGCCTTCATTCAGTACCAATGAGCAGTTCTTC. Supplemented by reference TRBV7-9 and TRBJ2-1, the full variable domain reads DTGVSQNPRHKITKRGQNVTFRCDPISEHNRLYWYRQTLGQGPEFLTYFQNEAQLEKSRLLSDRFSAERPKGSFSTLEIQRTEQGDSAMYLCASTWLPSFSTNEQFFGPGTRLTVL.

The chain carries TRBV2 and TRBJ1-6; 9 bases fit TRBD1. The V segment lost 5 bases and the J segment 10 bases; nucleotides outside the gene matches: 6. This CDR3 contains 14 residues. Per the germline V gene, CDR1 is SNHLY and CDR2 is FYNNEI. DNA of the CDR3: TGTGCCAGCAGTCCGACAGGGGGGGAGTCACCCCTCCACTTT. Its translation is CASSPTGGESPLHF. Together with reference TRBV2 and TRBJ1-6, the CDR3 gives the full variable domain: EPEVTQTPSHQVTQMGQEVILRCVPISNHLYFYWYRQILGQKVEFLVSFYNNEISEKSEIFDDQFSVERPDGSNFTLKIRSTKLEDSAMYFCASSPTGGESPLHFGNGTRLTVT.

The rearrangement uses TRBV18 and TRBJ1-2; perhaps TRBD1 as D (5 bases). V lost 3 bases and J lost 2, with 19 bases in between. CDR3 length: 17 residues. Germline lookup yields CDR1 KGHSH and CDR2 LQKENI. This CDR3 is CASSPRTRSLDNYGYTF. The CDR3, as DNA: TGTGCCAGCTCACCGAGGACACGGTCGTTAGACAACTATGGCTACACCTTC.

The DNA of the CDR3 is TGTGCCAGCAGCCAGCGGACTAGCGGAGCTAATGAGCAGTTCTTC. Encoded protein: CASSQRTSGANEQFF. The chain recombines TRBV7-2 with TRBJ2-1, with 10 bases matching TRBD2. CDR3 length equals 15 residues. The V segment lost 5 bases and the J segment 7 bases; nucleotides outside the gene matches: 8. Germline V gene data show CDR1 as SGHTA and CDR2 as FQGNSA.

The chain employs TRBV5-6 and TRBJ2-5; 7 bases align to TRBD2. Trimming at V came to 4 bases and at J to 3 bases, leaving 9 bases not matched to a gene. This CDR3 is 15 amino acids long. Per the germline V gene, CDR1 is SGHDT and CDR2 is YYEEEE. Here the CDR3 reads CASSILAAREETQYF. In nucleotides, the CDR3 is TGTGCCAGCAGCATCCTAGCGGCCCGGGAAGAGACCCAGTACTTC.

The chain has TRBV7-2 and TRBJ2-1; D perhaps matches TRBD1 (5 bases). The V end lost 5 bases, the J end lost 8 bases, and 10 bases lay between the germline ends. The CDR3 totals 12 residues. Germline-derived CDR1 and CDR2 are SGHTA and FQGNSA. CDR3 region: CASSQQADEQFF. The CDR3 DNA follows: TGTGCCAGCAGCCAACAGGCAGATGAGCAGTTCTTC.

The rearrangement uses TRBV18 and TRBJ2-1; 11 bases align to TRBD2. CDR3 length equals 16 residues. CDR1 is KGHSH, CDR2 LQKENI, per germline. Trimming removed 4 bases from V and 8 bases from J; junction bases left unmatched: 10. The CDR3 loop reads CASSRGTSGPRDEQFF. The CDR3 DNA reads TGTGCCAGCTCACGAGGGACTAGCGGACCCAGGGATGAGCAGTTCTTC. The whole variable domain, filled in from reference TRBV18 and TRBJ2-1, reads NAGVMQNPRHLVRRRGQEARLRCSPMKGHSHVYWYRQLPEEGLKFMVYLQKENIIDESGMPKERFSAEFPKEGPSILRIQQVVRGDSAAYFCASSRGTSGPRDEQFFGPGTRLTVL.

This sequence joins TRBV9 and TRBJ2-5; 7 bases match TRBD1. Trimming cost V 0 bases and J 5 bases; bases outside gene matches: 7. The CDR3 is 15 residues long. Germline assignment: CDR1 SGDLS and CDR2 YYNGEE. The DNA for the CDR3 is TGTGCCAGCAGCGTAGCCGGGACAGTGGGGGAGACCCAGTACTTC. Translating gives CASSVAGTVGETQYF.

This chain links TRBV11-1 with TRBJ2-7; 8 nucleotides line up with TRBD1. Germline-derived CDR1 and CDR2 are SGHAT and FQDESV (reference sequence). J lost 3 bases, V lost 5 bases, and 6 bases had no gene match. The length of the CDR3 is 14 residues. In nucleotides, the CDR3 is TGTGCCAGCAGCCCATGGACAGGGAACTACGAGCAGTACTTC. Amino acids: CASSPWTGNYEQYF.

V usage is TRBV18 and J usage is TRBJ2-7; D gene ambiguous. The CDR3 totals 13 residues. Germline CDR1 is KGHSH and CDR2 is LQKENI. Trimming removed 3 bases at V and 4 bases at J, with 10 bases between. The CDR3 sequence: CASSPRGVYEQYF. The CDR3 nucleotides read TGTGCCAGCTCACCCAGAGGAGTGTACGAGCAGTACTTC.

J is TRBJ2-7 and V is TRBV27; the D gene is possibly TRBD2 (6 bases). Between the trimmed V and J ends, which lost 7 bases and 5 bases, there was a span of 24 bases. Germline lookup yields CDR1 MNHEY and CDR2 SMNVEV (reference sequence). The CDR3 loop spans 16 amino acids. The CDR3 bases are TGTGCCAGCACCCATCTGGGGTCTAGCGCAGGTAACGAGCAGTACTTC. It translates to CASTHLGSSAGNEQYF.

The J gene is TRBJ2-1, the V gene TRBV11-2, with 14 nucleotides matching TRBD2. CDR1 and CDR2 from the germline V gene are SGHAT and FQNNGV. V gave up 6 bases and J gave up 8 bases; unmatched junction bases: 6. The CDR3 has 15 residues. This CDR3 reads CASSKGLAGVDEQFF. The CDR3 nucleotides read TGTGCCAGCAGTAAGGGACTAGCGGGAGTAGATGAGCAGTTCTTC.

The gene calls are TRBV19 and TRBJ1-2; a possible D gene is TRBD1 (5 bases). The V gene lost 9 bases and the J gene lost 4 bases, with 18 bases spanning the gap. The CDR3 has 14 amino acids. Germline assignment: CDR1 LNHDA and CDR2 SQIVND (reference sequence). The CDR3: CASHIQGAGYGYTF. The CDR3, as DNA: TGTGCCAGCCATATTCAGGGCGCAGGCTATGGCTACACCTTC.

This clone was observed a few times. The chain is built from TRBV7-9 and TRBJ1-1; D is undetermined. CDR1 and CDR2 from the germline V gene are SEHNR and FQNEAQ (reference sequence). Deletions cut 6 bases from V and 7 bases from J, with 15 bases between. The CDR3 spans 13 residues. CDR3 amino acids: CASRLSAGIEAFF. The CDR3 region has the DNA TGTGCCAGCAGATTGTCCGCCGGGATTGAAGCTTTCTTT.

The chain is built from TRBV5-1 and TRBJ2-3; D is possibly TRBD2 (6 bases). The ends were cut back, 6 bases at V and 2 bases at J, with 13 bases in the middle. This CDR3 comprises 14 residues. Per germline, CDR1 SGHRS and CDR2 YFSETQ. CDR3 nucleotide sequence: TGCGCCAGCAAGCTAGCGAGATCCACAGATACGCAGTATTTT. This sequence encodes CASKLARSTDTQYF.

The chain has TRBV7-8 and TRBJ2-2; TRBD1 matches 7 bases. The ends lost 2 bases at V and 0 bases at J; junction bases unmatched: 0. The CDR3 is 15 amino acids. The germline CDR1 and CDR2 sequences are SGHVS and FQNEAQ. CDR3 protein: CASSLTGANTGELFF. CDR3 nucleotide sequence: TGTGCCAGCAGCTTAACAGGGGCGAACACCGGGGAGCTGTTTTTT.

In DNA, the CDR3 is TGTGCCAGCAGCTTAGGCGTTGCGGTGGGGCAGGCCGACCAAGAGACCCAGTACTTC. This gives the protein CASSLGVAVGQADQETQYF. The chain joins TRBV11-3 to TRBJ2-5, with D possibly being TRBD1 (5 bases). Trimming cost V 1 base and J 0 bases, with 21 bases left between them. This CDR3 has 19 residues. CDR1 and CDR2 (germline): SGHNT, YENEEA.

The chain has TRBV29-1 and TRBJ1-1; tentatively, D is TRBD1 (5 bases). Trimming cost V 6 bases and J 8 bases, with 10 bases left between them. The CDR3 has 10 amino acids. Per germline, CDR1 SQVTM and CDR2 ANQGSEA. In DNA form, the CDR3 reads TGCAGCGTGGGGAACAGGGAAGCTTTCTTT. It translates to CSVGNREAFF.

The rearrangement links TRBV2 to TRBJ1-3, with D possibly matching TRBD1 (6 bases). Trimming cost V 6 bases and J 0 bases, with 12 bases left between them. The CDR3 has 15 residues. The germline gives CDR1 SNHLY, CDR2 FYNNEI. DNA for the CDR3: TGTGCCAGCAGCGCTAGGGGGAACTCTGGAAACACCATATATTTT. Residues: CASSARGNSGNTIYF.

The chain uses TRBV19 and TRBJ2-1, with 8 bases aligning to TRBD2. Losses at the gene ends were 2 bases for V and 6 bases for J; bases not matched to a gene: 33. Looked up from germline, CDR1 is LNHDA and CDR2 is SQIVND (reference sequence). The CDR3 consists of 24 residues. The CDR3 loop reads CASSIPLISLTAGEIPVGFNEQFF. As DNA, the CDR3 is TGTGCCAGTAGTATACCCCTCATCTCCCTAACAGCGGGAGAGATTCCAGTAGGGTTCAATGAGCAGTTCTTC.